Listed below are T cell receptor beta chains from one sample, sequenced in a study of CXCR3-negative and CXCR3-positive naive CD8 T cells. TCRdb re-called the 5' RACE reads; one entry per CDR3 protein, DNA not given. The ten top clones account for 0.38%, within a sample of fewer than 140,000 distinct CDR3 sequences. Sequencing was done on a sample of naive CXCR3+ CD8+ T cells from blood. These receptors came from a human donor in good health. Some clones in this sample may be carry-over from other donors' samples. CDR3s include the opening cysteine and the closing phenylalanine or tryptophan.

v_call	j_call	cdr3_aa
TRBV29-1	TRBJ2-5	CSVSGTSGRVVGQETQYF
TRBV7-9	TRBJ2-2	CASSRAGLSGELFF
TRBV27	TRBJ2-7	CASSTSSTSGKDEQYF
TRBV7-8	TRBJ2-1	CASSSGMVGEQFF
TRBV9	TRBJ1-6	CASSVAGTGGNSPLHF
TRBV7-9	TRBJ2-3	CASSANIFLGGRSSDTQYF
TRBV7-3	TRBJ2-1	CASSTTGVGEQFF
TRBV5-4	TRBJ1-1	CASSRDGRLDAEAFF
TRBV6-1	TRBJ2-7	CASTLGQAYEQYF
TRBV28	TRBJ2-7	CASSWTGSSYEQYF
TRBV15	TRBJ1-4	CATSAGGEPTNEKLFF
TRBV29-1	TRBJ1-4	CSAQATTNEKLFF
TRBV28	TRBJ2-5	CASSSVIERETQYF
TRBV19	TRBJ2-7	CARGGAGYEQYF
TRBV12-3/TRBV12-4	TRBJ1-2	CASSPREQNSNYGYTF
TRBV6-6	TRBJ2-7	CASSYGTGGSGQYF
TRBV5-1	TRBJ1-2	CASSLEGGYGYTF
TRBV7-9	TRBJ2-2	CASGKTAYTGELFF
TRBV7-9	TRBJ2-7	CASSQVRDPRNEQYF
TRBV20-1	TRBJ2-7	CSAREGSGGYEQYF
TRBV30	TRBJ2-2	CAWSEGYTGELFF
TRBV14	TRBJ2-2	CASSPDRFAGNTGELFF
TRBV6-2/TRBV6-3	TRBJ2-3	CASSFLSVAGWADTQYF
TRBV5-1	TRBJ2-7	CASSLKGQGYEQYF
TRBV10-3	TRBJ2-3	CAISLTGGVGTDTQYF